Below, one T cell receptor beta chain is given with its context. This receptor's antigen is unknown. No quality values exist for individual bases; no much larger clone is one base distant. The CDR3 sequence holds 17 residues, the cysteine and phenylalanine included. This entry keeps only the CDR3 DNA: 51 bases, framed from base 1. Trimmed from V: 0 bases; trimmed from J: 4 bases; junction bases lacking a gene match: 9. CDR1 LGHNA and CDR2 YNFKEQ were looked up in the germline V gene. The CDR3 regions of human TCRbeta chains were analyzed by immunosequencing. The original methods were these. Repertoire TCRs were matched against a reference library of SARS-CoV-2-specific TCRs generated with the MIRA antigen-specificity platform. Breadth was defined as the fraction of unique TCRs that were SARS-CoV-2-associated, and depth was defined as the fraction of total T cells that were SARS-CoV-2-associated. Using the MIRA data, every spike-specific TCR was mapped to the spike region that the TCR reacted to and assigned to either a CD4 or a CD8 class. Log10-transformed breadth and depth values were compared by one-way ANOVA with Sidak's multiple comparisons tests. TCRdb re-hosts the immuneACCESS table, in-frame sequences only. Its copies lack some clones; in the studies checked, an unresolved V gene accounts for under half of them, and the cause for the rest is not known. D and trimming were read from the DNA, whereas the V and J calls and clone size are those reported in that table. A total of 66,000 or so clones appear in this sample, roughly 78% of them only once. 23% of the sample goes to the ten largest clones.

These data originate in a study of T cell responses to AZD1222 COVID-19 vaccine (dated by TCRdb to the early 2020s). Background for the entire study: A total of over 230 trial participants underwent TCR sequencing, of whom around 200 received two doses of AZD1222 and some 25 received two doses of the MenACWY control vaccine. Trial participants were enrolled by age into subgroups of 18-55, 56-69 and 70-plus years, and about 150, 27 and 61 TCR-sequenced participants, respectively, were included in these subgroups.

The time point tag for this specimen amounts to: baseline before first vaccination. The treatment or condition label on this specimen signifies: meningococcal conjugate vaccine given as trial control. Vaccinee samples came from UK trials COV001 and COV002, including a single-blind randomized controlled phase 2/3 trial of AZD1222 (ChAdOx1 nCoV-19) in healthy adults. Trial participant PBMC samples were collected at day 0 and day 28 after the second dose for TCRbeta chain sequencing. Summary of the overall study and its limitations: Conclusions about previously exposed vaccinees are limited, since just six AZD1222 recipients were seropositive for SARS-CoV-2 at baseline. In the small 56-69-year group, the increase in depth fell short of significance, most likely because of low power. Participants were mostly white British and included more females than males, and it was suggested by the authors that clonal diversity may have been underestimated. After two AZD1222 doses, both the breadth and the depth of spike-specific TCRs were significantly higher than at day 0 and than in MenACWY recipients. The whole spike protein was spanned by vaccine-associated CD4 TCRs, and dominant responses were seen in regions 160-218 and 743-854. Nearly half of unique spike-specific TCRs reportedly recognized epitopes outside regions mutated in the B.1.351 and B.1.1.7 variants. Because no samples from the day 14 peak response were available, repertoires could be characterized only after the peak T cell response.

The receptor comes from an adult in good health. The V and J segments used are TRBV4-2 and TRBJ2-1; TRBD2 agrees with 7 junctional bases. Sequenced material: peripheral blood, taken on day 0 of MenACWY control vaccination. CDR3 reads: CASSQEGVSGVYNEQFF. The sequence in DNA is TGTGCCAGCAGCCAAGAAGGGGTGAGCGGGGTTTACAATGAGCAGTTCTTC.